This TCR beta chain emerged from a study of T-cell reconstitution after alpha-beta-depleted transplantation in children. Preparation of the TCRbeta library was carried out with unique molecular identifiers. TCRdb re-derived calls from the PCR reads in MiXCR, one entry per CDR3 protein. The sample records 600,000 to 800,000 distinct CDR3 sequences, around 12% being singletons. CDR1 is SQVTM, CDR2 ANQGSEA, per germline. V gave up 7 bases and J gave up 2 bases, with 10 bases separating them. This CDR3 is 12 amino acids long. This clonotype was detected many times. The chain couples TRBV29-1 to TRBJ2-3, with D perhaps TRBD1 (5 bases). The sequences come from PBMCs, collected before TCRalphabeta/CD19-depleted stem cell transplant. The TCR comes from a girl aged 2-10 years with congenital amegakaryocytic thrombocytopenia, due to receive a stem cell transplant. CDR3 amino acids: CSAVDNTDTQYF. The CDR3 DNA reads TGCAGCGCTGTGGACAACACAGATACGCAGTATTTT.